Sequencing of this T cell receptor (beta chain) was carried out in a study of pediatric ulcerative colitis (dated by TCRdb to about 2019). With regard to the full study: Under ten ulcerative colitis patients had pancolitis and two had left-sided colitis, with histology consistent with ulcerative colitis in all. From 9 or 10 newly diagnosed, treatment-naive pediatric ulcerative colitis patients and a handful of non-IBD control children, paired blood and rectal samples were collected. By Pediatric Ulcerative Colitis Activity Index, two patients had mild disease, several had moderate disease and three had acute severe colitis. The full study reports these points: For technical reasons, substantially fewer templates were yielded by the blood samples of two patients, and these blood samples were excluded from blood-rectal overlap analysis. Autologous blood-rectal clonal overlap was significantly higher in ulcerative colitis patients than in controls, suggesting increased T cell trafficking to inflamed tissue. Repertoires were derived from total lymphocyte DNA, so rare subsets such as regulatory T cells may have patterns not reflected. The healthy control group was small, with only a handful of individuals. Features of the rectal repertoire distinguished controls, mild-moderate colitis patients and acute severe colitis patients, and in acute severe colitis rectal diversity was lower because of clonal expansions. A couple of rectal CDR3 clonotypes were present in all ulcerative colitis patients and in none of the controls. T cells from blood may have been included in the rectal pinch biopsies, particularly in patients with overt colitis.

A remark on this clone: Its antigen has not been determined. One base away there is no much larger clone; base qualities are not given.

Using the immunoSEQ TRB Survey service, rearranged CDR3 beta regions were amplified from genomic DNA with multiplex V and J primers. To keep sequencing depth the same across samples, survey-level depth of up to 500,000 reads per sample was applied. The libraries were purified and pooled, then sequenced using Illumina technology. The authors' analysis ran thus. Productive clonality, sample overlap, pairwise scatters, CDR3 beta length, V/D/J gene usage and productiveness were all assessed with the immunoSEQ online tools. Calculated diversity was the number of unique rearrangements divided by total templates times 100; Shannon and Simpson indices were also computed. Z-score normalized data were analyzed by principal component analysis with the R prcomp function and the ggbiplot package. Morisita's index was used to quantify the clonal overlap between blood and rectum within each subject. TCRdb took over this immuneACCESS table, retaining in-frame rearrangements with V and J assigned. Such tables are incomplete; in checked studies, under half of the missing clones stem from an unresolved V gene, and the remainder is unexplained. V, J and clone size are taken as reported in that table, and D and trimming were inferred from the DNA itself. For this sample the table gives 40,000 to 55,000 clones, of which 78% were detected only once. More than 3.5% of the sample is taken by the ten largest.

During colonoscopy, one to two pinch biopsies were obtained from the rectum for research purposes. Ulcerative colitis patients had received no immunosuppressive medication before the diagnostic colonoscopy. Before DNA isolation, rectal biopsies were subjected to proteinase K digestion. The Wizard kit (Promega) was used to extract genomic DNA from the blood and intestinal samples. This TCR was recovered from a girl between 10 and 17 years old with moderate ulcerative colitis. The sequenced sample consisted of gut tissue.

The nucleotide sequence reads as follows: TGTGCCAGCACCACAGGGAATTCACCCCTCCACTTT. Its product reads: CASTTGNSPLHF. The rearranged segments are TRBV6-6 and TRBJ1-6; the D gene is perhaps TRBD1, from 6 matching bases. Sequences MNHNY (CDR1) and SVGAGI (CDR2) are obtained from the germline V gene (reference sequence). V gives up 7 bases and J gives up 7 bases, and the segment between their germline ends measures 8 bases. The CDR3 covers 12 residues, taking in both the cysteine and the phenylalanine. Just the 36-base CDR3 DNA is kept, in frame starting at base 1.